The 3 T cell receptor beta chains presented below share a single source sample, sequenced in a study of cytomegalovirus exposure and HLA in healthy donors. PCR amplification relied on 60 Vbeta primers (plus 13 Jbeta primers). Clones were read by immunoSEQ multiplex PCR, and TCRdb kept only the in-frame ones, dropping some. The sample contains some 150,000 clones, 65% to 75% of which appear only once. Material: PBMCs. The receptors come from a man under 40 in good health and CMV-seronegative.

The chain is built from TRBV9 and TRBJ1-1, with D perhaps TRBD1 (5 bases). The CDR3 is 13 residues long. Germline assignment: CDR1 SGDLS and CDR2 YYNGEE. Trimming shortened V by 0 bases and J by 5 bases, and 8 bases separated the two germline ends. The CDR3 here is CASSVEGRTEAFF. The CDR3 coding sequence is TGTGCCAGCAGCGTAGAGGGGAGGACTGAAGCTTTCTTT.

The chain joins TRBV5-4 to TRBJ1-1; D perhaps matches TRBD1 (5 bases). Deletions cut 2 bases from V and 7 bases from J, with 9 bases between. CDR3 length equals 12 residues. Germline lookup yields CDR1 SGHNT and CDR2 YYREEE (reference sequence). As DNA, the CDR3 is TGTGCCAGCAGCTTCCGACAGCGTGAAGCTTTCTTT. Protein sequence: CASSFRQREAFF.

The chain joins TRBV2 to TRBJ2-7, with D possibly matching TRBD1 (6 bases). CDR1 SNHLY and CDR2 FYNNEI come from the germline V gene. The CDR3 contains 16 residues. Trimming shortened V by 5 bases and J by 1 base, and 18 bases separated the two germline ends. The CDR3 region has the DNA TGTGCCAGCAGTCACCGATTGACAGGCGGTTCCTACGAGCAGTACTTC. Protein product: CASSHRLTGGSYEQYF.